These 31 T cell receptor beta chains came from one sample sequenced in a study of blood T cell repertoires in COVID-19. Sequencing was performed with immunoSEQ multiplex PCR; in TCRdb, only in-frame clones are kept and a portion is missing. The profile shows 180,000 or so clones, approximately 86% of them singletons. The specimen was peripheral blood. Receptor source: a man aged 60 to 69 with acute or convalescent COVID-19.

This rearrangement joins TRBV27 to TRBJ2-1; 8 bases agree with TRBD1. V was pared by 5 bases and J by 16 bases, with 10 bases of the junction left unmatched. The germline V gene has CDR1 MNHEY and CDR2 SMNVEV (reference sequence). The CDR3 contains 12 residues. CDR3 bases: TGTGCCAGCAGTCCCTGGACAGGGTTGGTTTTCTTC. Translation: CASSPWTGLVFF.

This clone was recorded only once. The rearrangement uses TRBV29-1 and TRBJ2-2; 8 positions agree with TRBD1. The V gene's germline CDR1 is SQVTM and CDR2 ANQGSEA. V dropped 3 bases and J dropped 6; count of bases not matched to a gene: 6. The CDR3 consists of 14 residues. The CDR3 is CSVDLTGVSGELFF. CDR3 sequence (DNA): TGCAGCGTTGATTTGACAGGGGTATCCGGGGAGCTGTTTTTT.

The V call is TRBV28, the J call TRBJ2-7; TRBD2 matches 9 bases. With V trimmed by 6 bases and J by 7 bases, 4 bases remained unmatched. The CDR3 spans 12 residues. Germline CDR1 is MDHEN and CDR2 is SYDVKM. CDR3 nucleotide sequence: TGTGCCAGCAGCCGAAGCGGGAGGGAGCAGTACTTC. This sequence encodes CASSRSGREQYF.

A word on this clone: The junction departs from germline at one end; a sequencing error may be responsible. The same CDR3 arises from other DNA sequences in this sample as well. The V gene is TRBV2, the J gene TRBJ2-7; D may be TRBD1 (5 bases). Looked up from germline, CDR1 is SNHLY and CDR2 is FYNNEI. CDR3 size: 13 residues. The CDR3 here is CASREQVTYEQYF. Here the CDR3 DNA reads TGTGCCAGCAGAGAACAGGTAACCTACGAGCAGTACTTT.

This clone occurred a few times. The chain employs TRBV6-5 and TRBJ2-1; D remains ambiguous. The V gene lost 0 bases and the J gene lost 7 bases, with 7 bases spanning the gap. The germline V gene encodes CDR1 MNHEY and CDR2 SVGAGI. The CDR3 runs to 13 residues. The CDR3 nucleotides are TGTGCCAGCAGTTACTCCAGGTTGAATGAGCAGTTCTTC. Protein sequence: CASSYSRLNEQFF.

V usage is TRBV7-9 and J usage is TRBJ2-3; 13 bases are a match to TRBD2. Germline V gene data show CDR1 as SEHNR and CDR2 as FQNEAQ (reference sequence). The CDR3 runs to 15 residues. V dropped 1 base and J dropped 8; count of bases not matched to a gene: 3. CDR3 region: CASSLGTSGSATQYF. CDR3 sequence (DNA): TGTGCCAGCAGCTTAGGGACTAGCGGGAGCGCTACGCAGTATTTT.

This clone appeared a single time. The rearrangement uses TRBV5-1 and TRBJ2-7; 9 bases align to TRBD1. CDR1 is SGHRS and CDR2 is YFSETQ in the germline V gene. Unmatched junction bases numbered 9, after V lost 4 bases and J lost 4 bases. CDR3 size: 15 residues. This CDR3 reads CASSTGTGNRYEQYF. The CDR3 region has the DNA TGCGCCAGCAGCACGGGGACAGGGAATAGGTACGAGCAGTACTTC.

This rearrangement joins TRBV6-1 to TRBJ2-3; the match to TRBD2 covers 12 bases. The CDR3 covers 16 residues. Germline V CDR1 and CDR2: MNHNS, SASEGT. V was clipped by 4 bases and J by 5 bases; unmatched bases: 7. DNA for the CDR3: TGTGCCAGCAGTGGGGGGACTAGCGGGCGGTTAGATACGCAGTATTTT. This sequence encodes CASSGGTSGRLDTQYF.

A single count supports this clone. The V and J genes are TRBV2 and TRBJ2-5; D perhaps matches TRBD1 (5 bases). V dropped 4 bases and J dropped 2 bases, with 11 bases sitting between them. Per the germline V gene, CDR1 is SNHLY and CDR2 is FYNNEI. This CDR3 has 14 amino acids. In nucleotides, the CDR3 is TGTGCCAGCAGTGCCTTGACAGCGCAAGAGACCCAGTACTTC. It translates to CASSALTAQETQYF.

The chain recombines TRBV4-1 with TRBJ2-1; 10 bases match TRBD2. Germline V gene data show CDR1 as MGHRA and CDR2 as YSYEKL. The CDR3 runs to 16 residues. V was pared by 4 bases and J by 8 bases, with 11 bases of the junction left unmatched. The CDR3 sequence is CASSPTSSGSGDEQFF. The CDR3 coding sequence is TGCGCCAGCAGCCCTACTTCTAGCGGGAGCGGCGATGAGCAGTTCTTC.

V and J are TRBV2 and TRBJ1-2; 8 bases line up with TRBD1. The V gene's germline CDR1 is SNHLY and CDR2 FYNNEI. V lost 1 base and J lost 4; bases outside the gene matches: 5. The CDR3 spans 15 residues. CDR3 loop: CASSEEAGGAYGYTF. The CDR3 DNA sequence: TGTGCCAGCAGTGAAGAGGCAGGGGGCGCCTATGGCTACACCTTC. Full variable domain (remainder filled in from reference TRBV2 and TRBJ1-2): EPEVTQTPSHQVTQMGQEVILRCVPISNHLYFYWYRQILGQKVEFLVSFYNNEISEKSEIFDDQFSVERPDGSNFTLKIRSTKLEDSAMYFCASSEEAGGAYGYTFGSGTRLTVV.

The chain employs TRBV5-1 and TRBJ1-2; weak D call: TRBD1 (6 bases). V was shortened by 0 bases and J by 4 bases, with 13 bases between the two germline ends. The CDR3 is made up of 15 amino acids. Germline V gene lookup returns CDR1 SGHRS and CDR2 YFSETQ. CDR3 amino acids: CASSLVAGAGYGYTF. The CDR3 nucleotides are TGCGCCAGCAGCTTGGTCGCAGGGGCTGGCTATGGCTACACCTTC.

CDR3 sequence: CASRVDSNEKLFF. CDR3 in DNA: TGTGCCAGCAGGGTGGACTCTAATGAAAAACTGTTTTTT. The chain is built from TRBV2 and TRBJ1-4; D uncertain. The length of the CDR3 is 13 residues. V dropped 6 bases and J dropped 3 bases, with 8 bases sitting between them. Germline CDR1 and CDR2: SNHLY and FYNNEI.

The chain links TRBV6-5 to TRBJ1-6; tentative D call: TRBD1 (5 bases). The CDR3 contains 13 residues. The ends were cut back, 9 bases at V and 10 bases at J, with 16 bases in the middle. Germline values: CDR1 MNHEY, CDR2 SVGAGI. The CDR3 spells CASNPGGNSPLHF. In DNA, the CDR3 is TGTGCCAGTAACCCGGGGGGGAACTCACCCCTCCACTTT.

In its sample, this clone was seen once. This chain connects TRBV18 to TRBJ2-5, with unresolved D. Germline CDR1 and CDR2: KGHSH and LQKENI. V was pared by 4 bases and J by 4 bases, with 16 bases between. The length of the CDR3 is 15 residues. This CDR3 is CASSHAFQAGETQYF. In DNA, the CDR3 is TGTGCCAGCTCACACGCTTTCCAAGCAGGAGAGACCCAGTACTTC.

This sequence joins TRBV19 and TRBJ1-4; a possible D gene is TRBD1 (5 bases). The CDR3 contains 14 residues. V lost 10 bases and J lost 0, with 12 bases in between. CDR1 is LNHDA, CDR2 SQIVND, per germline (reference sequence). In DNA form, the CDR3 reads TGTGCCACCCGGGGGGGTGCAACTAATGAAAAACTGTTTTTT. This sequence encodes CATRGGATNEKLFF.

This chain connects TRBV19 to TRBJ1-2; TRBD1 aligns across 8 bases. The CDR3 is 16 amino acids. V lost 0 bases to trimming and J lost 8 bases; unmatched junction nucleotides: 11. Germline assignment: CDR1 LNHDA and CDR2 SQIVND (reference sequence). The chain's CDR3 is CASSIEARQGLTGYTF. CDR3 in DNA: TGTGCCAGTAGTATAGAGGCCCGACAGGGGCTCACGGGCTACACCTTC.

The rearrangement uses TRBV5-1 and TRBJ1-3; no definite D call. The CDR3 extends over 15 amino acids. Germline CDR1 SGHRS, CDR2 YFSETQ. V dropped 0 bases and J dropped 0 bases, with 7 bases sitting between them. The CDR3 DNA is TGCGCCAGCAGCTTGGGAGGGCCCTCTGGAAACACCATATATTTT. Amino acids: CASSLGGPSGNTIYF.

With respect to this clone: The sample has other DNA sequences that encode this CDR3 too. The chain is built from TRBV18 and TRBJ2-1; 9 bases line up with TRBD2. The length of the CDR3 is 16 residues. CDR1 and CDR2 from the germline V gene are KGHSH and LQKENI. V shed 0 bases and J 4 bases; nucleotides not matched to a gene: 4. CDR3 loop: CASSPPGGRAYNEQFF. As DNA, the CDR3 is TGTGCCAGCTCACCACCGGGCGGGAGGGCATACAATGAGCAGTTCTTC.

The V gene is TRBV28, the J gene TRBJ2-2; 11 nucleotides match TRBD1. Trimming at V came to 6 bases and at J to 7 bases, leaving 7 bases not matched to a gene. From germline, CDR1 is MDHEN and CDR2 SYDVKM. CDR3 size: 15 residues. The CDR3 sequence is CASSPGTGGSGELFF. For the CDR3, the DNA is TGTGCCAGCAGCCCAGGGACAGGGGGGAGCGGGGAGCTGTTTTTT.

The chain uses TRBV28 and TRBJ2-1, with TRBD2 matching over 7 bases. Germline loops: CDR1 MDHEN, CDR2 SYDVKM. V trimming: 10 bases; J trimming: 4 bases; junction bases outside the gene matches: 7. The CDR3 extends over 13 amino acids. CDR3 sequence: CAIASGVYNEQFF. DNA for the CDR3: TGTGCCATCGCTAGCGGAGTATACAATGAGCAGTTCTTC.

The chain recombines TRBV7-9 with TRBJ2-1, with 7 bases identical to TRBD1. Per germline, CDR1 SEHNR and CDR2 FQNEAQ (reference sequence). V was pared by 1 base and J by 0 bases, with 0 bases of the junction left unmatched. CDR3 length equals 15 residues. The CDR3 reads CASSLGDSSYNEQFF. CDR3 sequence (DNA): TGTGCCAGCAGCTTAGGGGACAGCTCCTACAATGAGCAGTTCTTC.

The CDR3 here is CASSQEGTSAYNEQFF. The CDR3 nucleotides read TGTGCCAGCAGCCAAGAGGGAACTAGCGCCTACAATGAGCAGTTCTTC. V usage is TRBV4-2 and J usage is TRBJ2-1; 7 nucleotides line up with TRBD2. The V segment lost 0 bases and the J segment 2 bases; nucleotides outside the gene matches: 4. Germline assignment: CDR1 LGHNA and CDR2 YNFKEQ. The CDR3 totals 16 residues.

This chain links TRBV6-5 with TRBJ1-1, with 9 nucleotides matching TRBD1. V shed 8 bases, J shed 3 bases, and the junction held 4 bases outside the gene matches. Germline V lookup: CDR1 MNHEY, CDR2 SVGAGI. The CDR3 is 13 amino acids. The DNA of the CDR3 is TGTGCCAGCGGGAGACAGGGGGACACTGAAGCTTTCTTT. It specifies CASGRQGDTEAFF.

This chain connects TRBV5-1 to TRBJ2-5, with 7 bases that match TRBD2. After removal of 4 bases from V and 1 base from J, the junction contained 1 base not matched to a gene. CDR1 and CDR2 (germline): SGHRS, YFSETQ. The CDR3 is 13 residues long. CDR3: CASSGGVQETQYF. CDR3 in DNA: TGCGCCAGCAGCGGGGGGGTCCAAGAGACCCAGTACTTC.

This chain links TRBV4-2 with TRBJ1-6, with D maybe TRBD1 (6 bases). The V and J ends lost 0 bases and 6 bases respectively, with 18 bases between them. The CDR3 runs 18 residues. Germline CDR1 reads LGHNA; CDR2 reads YNFKEQ. Written as DNA, the CDR3 is TGTGCCAGCAGCCAAGATCCGGGTCAGGGGACGGGTAATTCACCCCTCCACTTT. Amino acid sequence: CASSQDPGQGTGNSPLHF.

The chain is built from TRBV6-6 and TRBJ2-2; TRBD1 is a possible D gene (6 bases). The CDR3 contains 15 residues. The germline V and J ends were trimmed by 8 bases and 3 bases, with 16 bases remaining between them. Germline-derived CDR1 and CDR2 are MNHNY and SVGAGI (reference sequence). DNA of the CDR3: TGTGCCAGCTCCAAGCAACAGGGTGACACCGGGGAGCTGTTTTTT. Residues: CASSKQQGDTGELFF.

V usage is TRBV27 and J usage is TRBJ2-7, with 9 bases fitting TRBD1. This CDR3 spans 15 amino acids. Germline V CDR1 and CDR2: MNHEY, SMNVEV (reference sequence). V shed 5 bases, J shed 3 bases, and the junction held 8 bases outside the gene matches. CDR3 loop: CASSERDRVSYEQYF. CDR3 DNA: TGTGCCAGCAGTGAACGGGACAGGGTGAGCTACGAGCAGTACTTC.

This rearrangement joins TRBV20-1 to TRBJ2-1, with D possibly matching TRBD2 (6 bases). This CDR3 region has 10 residues. CDR1 DFQATT and CDR2 SNEGSKA come from the germline V gene (reference sequence). The germline V and J ends were trimmed by 4 bases and 8 bases, with 6 bases remaining between them. CDR3 in amino acids: CSATGDEQFF. The CDR3 DNA reads as TGCAGTGCTACGGGAGATGAGCAGTTCTTC.

The chain carries TRBV4-1 and TRBJ2-3; 8 nucleotides align to TRBD2. There are 17 residues in the CDR3. Trimming took 5 bases from V and 2 from J; bases not matched to a gene: 12. Germline assignment: CDR1 MGHRA and CDR2 YSYEKL. CDR3 nucleotides: TGCGCCAGCAGCTCGGGGGGGGTGAAGAGAGCCACAGATACGCAGTATTTT. Amino acids: CASSSGGVKRATDTQYF.

The chain has TRBV30 and TRBJ1-5, with 7 bases lining up with TRBD1. V was clipped by 0 bases and J by 5 bases; unmatched bases: 4. CDR1 GTSNPN and CDR2 SVGIG come from the germline V gene (reference sequence). There are 14 residues in the CDR3. CDR3 loop: CAWSVGRGYQPQHF. CDR3 in DNA: TGTGCCTGGAGTGTCGGCAGGGGGTATCAGCCCCAGCATTTT.